Listed here is a single T cell receptor (beta chain). Its target is unknown. Trimming took off 4 bases at V and 7 bases at J, with 17 bases between the two ends. The CDR3 covers 15 residues. The germline gives CDR1 SGHRS, CDR2 YFSETQ. Conversion of TCR transcripts into cDNA relied on 5'RACE template switching, which added a universal primer site and UMIs. Each CDR3 protein is one row after TCRdb ran MiXCR on the 5' RACE reads. The sample shows nearly 350,000 distinct CDR3 sequences, roughly 8% of them seen only once. These data originate in a study of T cells after yellow fever vaccination. General study points: Clonotypes appearing in both CD4 and CD8 compartments existed, and their share was small. Re-detected after boosting: most primary clones, 96% of CD4 and about 90% of CD8.

The chain has TRBV5-1 and TRBJ1-4; D gene ambiguous. The receptor comes from a young man who received the YFV17D yellow fever vaccine. Sequencing was performed on PBMCs, taken more than 40 days after the first yellow fever vaccination. The CDR3 DNA reads as TGCGCCAGCAGCCCGGACCGGGTGGTGGTTGAAAAACTGTTTTTT. Translation: CASSPDRVVVEKLFF.